Presented here are 8 T cell receptor beta chains from one specimen sequenced in a study of Ad26.COV2.S vaccination and SARS-CoV-2 variants. Some clones are missing from TCRdb's copy, which holds only in-frame ones; the method was immunoSEQ multiplex PCR. The repertoire includes approximately 500,000 clones, approximately 90% of them detected once, and 10% to 15% sits in the top ten. The treatment was: roughly 19 received Ad26.COV2.S at low or high dose, single or two shots; 5 received placebo; per-sample allocation not given. Collection of samples fell on day 63 after the first vaccine or placebo injection. Sequences were derived from peripheral blood, sampled in a trial of Ad26.COV2.S vaccine versus placebo. These receptors all come from a person between 18 and 60 years old who received the Ad26.COV2.S COVID-19 vaccine or a placebo.

The chain recombines TRBV28 with TRBJ2-1; D possibly corresponds to TRBD1 (5 bases). The CDR3 spans 17 residues. Germline CDR1 reads MDHEN; CDR2 reads SYDVKM. The ends were cut back, 5 bases at V and 7 bases at J, with 24 bases in the middle. CDR3 sequence: CASSPLGLVGVGNEQFF. DNA for the CDR3: TGTGCCAGCAGTCCCCTGGGGTTGGTAGGGGTTGGGAATGAGCAGTTCTTC.

J is TRBJ1-5 and V is TRBV2; perhaps TRBD1 as D (5 bases). V was clipped by 3 bases and J by 3 bases, with 9 bases between them. Germline CDR1 is SNHLY and CDR2 is FYNNEI. The length of the CDR3 is 14 residues. CDR3 nucleotides: TGTGCCAGCAGTGACGACAGATACAATCAGCCCCAGCATTTT. Protein sequence: CASSDDRYNQPQHF.

This sequence joins TRBV15 and TRBJ2-3; TRBD2 might be the D (5 bases). V was cut by 0 bases and J by 8 bases, with 18 bases left in between. Looked up from germline, CDR1 is LNHNV and CDR2 is YYDKDF (reference sequence). The CDR3 runs to 16 residues. The CDR3 nucleotides read TGTGCCACCAGCAGAGATCGGGGTACCCTGTCTGTTACGCAGTATTTT. Its translation is CATSRDRGTLSVTQYF.

The rearrangement uses TRBV2 and TRBJ1-1; no firm D call. The CDR3 is made up of 12 amino acids. Germline CDR1 and CDR2: SNHLY and FYNNEI. Trimming took off 8 bases at V and 0 bases at J, with 7 bases between the two ends. Here the CDR3 DNA reads TGTGCCAGCCAGTTCATGAACACTGAAGCTTTCTTT. Its translation: CASQFMNTEAFF.

This rearrangement joins TRBV6-6 to TRBJ2-7; 8 positions match TRBD1. Germline assignment: CDR1 MNHNY and CDR2 SVGAGI (reference sequence). The CDR3 has 14 residues. The V segment lost 4 bases and the J segment 6 bases; nucleotides outside the gene matches: 8. CDR3 coding DNA: TGTGCCAGCAGTTTAGGGACAGGAAAAAGCGAGCAGTACTTC. Translation: CASSLGTGKSEQYF.

The chain is built from TRBV27 and TRBJ2-7; weak D call: TRBD1 (6 bases). The CDR3 length is 17 residues. Trimming took off 0 bases at V and 4 bases at J, with 19 bases between the two ends. Germline CDR1 reads MNHEY; CDR2 reads SMNVEV (reference sequence). The DNA for the CDR3 is TGTGCCAGCAGTTTATCGGTGGGTACAGGGCAACTTTACGAGCAGTACTTC. Translating it yields CASSLSVGTGQLYEQYF.

This clone was observed once. The V and J genes are TRBV6-6 and TRBJ1-5, with D perhaps matching TRBD1 (6 bases). Trimming stripped 6 bases from V and 5 bases from J, with 14 bases between. CDR1 and CDR2 (germline): MNHNY, SVGAGI (reference sequence). The CDR3 runs 14 residues. The CDR3 nucleotides are TGTGCCAGCAGGCTAGGGGGGAATGATCAGCCCCAGCATTTT. It codes for CASRLGGNDQPQHF.

V and J are TRBV28 and TRBJ1-6; no reliable D call. The length of the CDR3 is 14 residues. Trimming removed 4 bases at V and 9 bases at J, with 13 bases between. The germline V gene has CDR1 MDHEN and CDR2 SYDVKM. The DNA for the CDR3 is TGTGCCAGCAGTTCACGTTTAAGGGTTTCACCCCTCCACTTT. Translation: CASSSRLRVSPLHF. Using reference TRBV28 and TRBJ1-6 for the parts outside the CDR3, the full variable domain is DVKVTQSSRYLVKRTGEKVFLECVQDMDHENMFWYRQDPGLGLRLIYFSYDVKMKEKGDIPEGYSVSREKKERFSLILESASTNQTSMYLCASSSRLRVSPLHFGNGTRLTVT.